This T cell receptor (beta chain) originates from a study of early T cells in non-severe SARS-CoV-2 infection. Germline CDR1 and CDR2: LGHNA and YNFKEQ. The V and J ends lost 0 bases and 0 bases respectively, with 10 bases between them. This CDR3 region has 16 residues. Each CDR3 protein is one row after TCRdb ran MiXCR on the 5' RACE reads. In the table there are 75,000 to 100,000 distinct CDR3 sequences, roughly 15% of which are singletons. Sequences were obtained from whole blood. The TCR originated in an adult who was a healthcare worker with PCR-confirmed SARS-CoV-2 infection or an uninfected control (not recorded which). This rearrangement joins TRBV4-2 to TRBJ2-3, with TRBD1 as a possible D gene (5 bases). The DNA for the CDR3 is TGTGCCAGCAGCCAAGATGGGGCGACTAGCACAGATACGCAGTATTTT. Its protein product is CASSQDGATSTDTQYF.